This T cell receptor beta chain was retrieved from a study of T-cell reconstitution after alpha-beta-depleted transplantation in children. Study-wide findings and caveats: TCRbeta diversity was high at day 60 in some patients (a result of surviving recipient T cells and thymic progenitors). It was reported that alpha-beta T cells came from several hundred expanded graft clones (about two months after transplant). Newly made T cells mostly supplied T-cell counts and diversity one year after transplant.

This sample's TCRbeta library carried unique molecular identifier barcodes. TCRdb reprocessed the PCR reads with MiXCR, giving one entry per CDR3 protein. This table has around 450,000 distinct CDR3 sequences, over 40% appearing once. This clonotype was observed many times. Antigen specificity is unknown. The specimen was PBMCs, collected before TCRalphabeta/CD19-depleted stem cell transplant. This clonotype was sampled from a girl under 10 years old with aplastic anemia, due to receive a stem cell transplant.

Here the CDR3 DNA reads TGCGCCAGCAGCACCTCGACAGGTCCCACTGAAGCTTTCTTT. Encoded protein: CASSTSTGPTEAFF. The gene calls are TRBV5-1 and TRBJ1-1; tentatively, D is TRBD1 (6 bases). CDR1 is SGHRS, CDR2 YFSETQ, per germline. The CDR3 extends over 14 amino acids. V lost 4 bases and J 4 bases, leaving 14 bases between the germline ends.